This T cell receptor (beta chain) was captured in a study of Graves' ophthalmopathy and Graves' hyperthyroidism listed by TCRdb under 2018. With regard to the full study: Peripheral blood was collected before any treatment was given, at the time of initial diagnosis. The 100 discovery patients were divided at random into training and test sets in a 7:3 ratio. A discovery set of more than 90 patients (about 45 ophthalmopathy, under 65 stable hyperthyroidism) was enrolled to explore V-J signatures distinguishing ophthalmopathy from hyperthyroidism. An independent validation cohort was composed of around 19 hyperthyroidism patients and about 16 patients who later progressed from hyperthyroidism to ophthalmopathy. In more than five hyperthyroidism patients, the T-cell repertoires found in thyroid tissue were compared with those found in blood. Following sampling, methimazole starting at 30 mg daily was administered to hyperthyroidism patients, and high-dose intravenous methylprednisolone was administered to ophthalmopathy patients. TCR beta repertoire signatures were used to distinguish Graves' ophthalmopathy from Graves' hyperthyroidism and to predict progression to ophthalmopathy. In total, approximately 130 blood samples were TCR-sequenced: around 42 ophthalmopathy, over 70 hyperthyroidism and some 17 hyperthyroidism-to-ophthalmopathy patients. The study at large found these results: Most expanded thyroid clonotypes with frequency above 0.001 were also detected in blood, suggesting blood repertoires may reflect the thyroid immune response. In validation, the model predicted ophthalmopathy progression with about 70% sensitivity and about 77% specificity; some 13 predicted patients were CT-confirmed with GO in a median of about 6.1 months. Sample size was not statistically predetermined, and group allocation was not concealed from the investigators. The 13-signature model separated ophthalmopathy from stable hyperthyroidism with 85% to 90% sensitivity and approximately 83% specificity in cross-validation, and 80%/75% in the test set.

In this sample, this clonotype turned up many times. The specificity of this receptor is unknown. There are no base qualities to consult, and no much larger clone falls within one base. Including cysteine and phenylalanine, the CDR3 has 14 amino acids. Only the CDR3 part of the read is kept: 42 bases, read in frame from the first base. The germline V gene sets CDR1 to MDHEN and CDR2 to SYDVKM. Germline trimming: 7 bases from V, 10 bases from J; junction bases outside gene matches: 6. Patients with ophthalmopathy had moderately to severely active disease, with a Clinical Activity Score of 3 or more, a NOSPECS grade of 4 or more, and a disease duration of less than 3 months. Patients with other autoimmune diseases, uncontrolled infections, pregnancy or lactation were excluded. Diagnosis relied on clinical symptoms, serum thyroxine, TRAb, thyroid ultrasound and orbital computed tomography. PBMCs were isolated from more than 9 ml of fresh peripheral blood by Ficoll-Paque density gradient centrifugation. Trizol reagent was used to extract the total RNA, and its quality was then checked on an Agilent 2100 Bioanalyzer.

For repertoire sequencing, the TCR beta CDR3 regions were amplified from RNA transcripts. The first round of RT-PCR was done with HTBI primers and the Qiagen OneStep RT-PCR kit, and was followed by a second round of multiplex PCR, then size selection and purification. Libraries were sequenced on an Illumina HiSeq2000 using paired-end 100 bp reads. Concerning the study's data processing: Reads were processed with SOAPnuke, discarding reads with adapters, uncalled bases, mean Phred below 15, or no exact constant-primer or identifier match. High-quality paired reads were merged with COPE v1.2.5. Clonotypes were defined as unique nucleotide sequences and were aligned to IMGT TRB V, D and J references using MiTCR v1.1. Analysis was restricted to V-J combinations with a frequency above 0.0001, which covered about 99% of repertoires. For each V-J combination, a TCR clonal expansion and chaos score was defined as the ratio of F50 clonal expansion to chaos observed in the TCRdist matrix. Welch's t-statistics and random forest were used to narrow the features down to around twelve V-J combinations, which were then fed into a naive Bayes classifier. The similarity between thyroid and blood repertoires was quantified using the Morisita-Horn index. Clones were called with MiXCR by TCRdb after fastp trimmed the public reads at Q25, and only in-frame beta chains were retained. Identical CDR3 protein sequences are pooled into one entry, listed with their most common genes and DNA. The V and J calls and clone size come from TCRdb's table, not from the authors' own analysis. Within this sample are a few hundred thousand distinct CDR3 sequences, with roughly 18% of them counted one time only. Roughly 1.5% of the sample is held by the ten biggest clonotypes.

The receptor comes from a woman under 30 with Graves' ophthalmopathy. Donor details come from another sample of the same person, matched by shared clones. The sequencing input was peripheral blood. The V gene is TRBV28 and the J gene is TRBJ1-6; 11 bases in the junction line up with TRBD1. Read as DNA, the sequence is TGTGCCAGCACCGCTCGGACAGGGGGCTCACCCCTCCACTTT. Translated, this is CASTARTGGSPLHF.